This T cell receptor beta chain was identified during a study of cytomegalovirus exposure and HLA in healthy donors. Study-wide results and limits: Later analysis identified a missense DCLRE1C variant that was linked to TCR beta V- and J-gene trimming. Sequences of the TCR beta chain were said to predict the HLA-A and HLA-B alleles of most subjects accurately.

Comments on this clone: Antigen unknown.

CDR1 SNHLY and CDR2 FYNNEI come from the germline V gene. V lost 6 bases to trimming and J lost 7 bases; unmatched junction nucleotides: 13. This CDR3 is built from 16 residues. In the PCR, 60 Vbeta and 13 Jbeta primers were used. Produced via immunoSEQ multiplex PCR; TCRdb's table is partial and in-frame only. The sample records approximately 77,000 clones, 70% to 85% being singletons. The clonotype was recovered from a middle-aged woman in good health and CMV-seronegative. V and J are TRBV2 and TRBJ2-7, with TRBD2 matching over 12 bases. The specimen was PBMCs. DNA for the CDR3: TGTGCCAGCAGGCCCGGACTAGCGGGGAGCTCTTGGGAGCAGTACTTC. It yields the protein CASRPGLAGSSWEQYF.